This T cell receptor (beta chain) emerged from a study of blood T cell repertoires in COVID-19. The authors' processing: Reference gene primers were amplified, and this amplification served to estimate nucleated cell counts. Using immunoSEQ multiplex PCR, the repertoire was profiled, and TCRdb retains in-frame clones only, with some absent. The DNA gave D and trimming, while V, J and clone size come from that table. There are about 66,000 clones in the sample; approximately 90% occur only once, and less than 9.5% lies in the top ten. V was cut by 2 bases and J by 4 bases, with 11 bases left in between. Germline lookup yields CDR1 SGHRS and CDR2 YFSETQ. The CDR3 spans 14 residues.

This sequence joins TRBV5-1 and TRBJ2-3, with a tentative D call TRBD2 (6 bases). The sample taken for sequencing was peripheral blood. This TCR was sampled from a human donor in a cohort sampled during active COVID-19. CDR3 bases: TGCGCCAGCAGCTTTGGGACTCCACCAGATACGCAGTATTTT. It encodes CASSFGTPPDTQYF.